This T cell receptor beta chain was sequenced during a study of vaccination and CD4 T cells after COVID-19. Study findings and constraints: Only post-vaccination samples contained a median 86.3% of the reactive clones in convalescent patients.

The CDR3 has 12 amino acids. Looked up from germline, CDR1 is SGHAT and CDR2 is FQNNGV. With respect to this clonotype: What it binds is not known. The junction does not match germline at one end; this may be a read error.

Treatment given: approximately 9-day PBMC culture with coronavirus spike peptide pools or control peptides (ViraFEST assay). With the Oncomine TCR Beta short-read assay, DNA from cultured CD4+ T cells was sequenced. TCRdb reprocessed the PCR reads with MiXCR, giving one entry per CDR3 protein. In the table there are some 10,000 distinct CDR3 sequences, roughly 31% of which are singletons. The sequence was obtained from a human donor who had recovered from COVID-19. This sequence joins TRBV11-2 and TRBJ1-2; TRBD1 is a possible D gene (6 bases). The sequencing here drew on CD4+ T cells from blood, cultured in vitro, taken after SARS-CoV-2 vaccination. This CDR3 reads CASSLVRAQGHF. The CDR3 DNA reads TGTGCCAGCAGCTTAGTAAGGGCACAGGGCCACTTC.